The present T cell receptor beta chain was sequenced within a study of T cell responses to AZD1222 COVID-19 vaccine. Measured with immunoSEQ multiplex PCR; TCRdb has only the in-frame clones, and not every one. The sample lists around 44,000 clones, approximately 86% seen once, with approximately 7% in the top ten. Looked up from germline, CDR1 is LNHDA and CDR2 is SQIVND (reference sequence). Trimming shortened V by 1 base and J by 2 bases, and 8 bases separated the two germline ends. This CDR3 spans 14 amino acids. The sequencing used peripheral blood, collected 28 days after the second AZD1222 dose. The sequence was obtained from an adult who received the AZD1222 COVID-19 vaccine. V usage is TRBV19 and J usage is TRBJ1-2; D unresolved. Here the CDR3 reads CASSIVPENYGYTF. Here the CDR3 DNA reads TGTGCCAGTAGTATAGTTCCGGAAAACTATGGCTACACCTTC.